This TCR beta chain emerged from a study of blood T cells in healthy people across ages. Using a J-beta primer mix together with a sample-barcoded 5' primer, a second PCR was run for about 6 to 12 cycles. Each CDR3 protein gets one entry after TCRdb re-called the 5' RACE reads with MiXCR. The data show approximately 1.5 million distinct CDR3 sequences, about 35% seen once. V was cut by 1 base and J by 4 bases, with 10 bases left in between. CDR3 length: 13 residues. Germline V gene sequence: CDR1 DFQATT, CDR2 SNEGSKA (reference sequence). Every donor gave around 10 milliliters of peripheral blood. Study-level results: Age advanced and TCR beta diversity per million T cells fell, roughly linearly. Estimates of total diversity, which came from one million sequenced T cells, were considered to be underestimates.

This clonotype was counted a few times. The target antigen is unknown. The receptor's source is a woman aged 30 to 39 in good health. Input material: blood. The chain combines TRBV20-1 with TRBJ1-2; D call uncertain. The CDR3, as DNA: TGCAGTGCTAGAGTTCCCTTCCCCTATGGCTACACCTTC. It encodes CSARVPFPYGYTF.